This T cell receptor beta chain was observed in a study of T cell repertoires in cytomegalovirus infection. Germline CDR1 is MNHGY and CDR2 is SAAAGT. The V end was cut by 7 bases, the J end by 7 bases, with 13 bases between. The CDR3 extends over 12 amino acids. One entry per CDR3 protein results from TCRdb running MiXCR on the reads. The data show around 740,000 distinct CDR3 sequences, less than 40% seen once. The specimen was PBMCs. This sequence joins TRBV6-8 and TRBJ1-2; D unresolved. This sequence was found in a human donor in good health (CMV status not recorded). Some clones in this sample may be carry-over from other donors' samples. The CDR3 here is CASTDRRGGYTF. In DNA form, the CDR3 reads TGTGCCAGCACCGACCGGAGAGGTGGCTACACCTTC.